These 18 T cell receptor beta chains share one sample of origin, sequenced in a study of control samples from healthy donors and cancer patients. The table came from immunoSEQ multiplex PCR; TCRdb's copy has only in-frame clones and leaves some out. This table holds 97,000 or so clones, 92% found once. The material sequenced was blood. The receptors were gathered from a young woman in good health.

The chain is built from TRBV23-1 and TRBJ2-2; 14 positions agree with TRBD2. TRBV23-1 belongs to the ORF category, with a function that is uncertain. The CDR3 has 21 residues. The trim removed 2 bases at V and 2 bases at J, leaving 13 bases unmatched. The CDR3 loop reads CASSQTLRRLAGGGNTGELFF. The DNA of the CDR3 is TGCGCCAGCAGTCAAACCCTAAGACGACTAGCGGGAGGGGGTAACACCGGGGAGCTGTTTTTT.

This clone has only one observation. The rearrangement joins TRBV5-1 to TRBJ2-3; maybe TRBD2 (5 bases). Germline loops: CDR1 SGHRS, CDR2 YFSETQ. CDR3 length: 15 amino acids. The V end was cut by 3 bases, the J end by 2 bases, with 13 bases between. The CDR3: CASSSQRTYTDTQYF. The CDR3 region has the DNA TGCGCCAGCAGCTCCCAGAGGACTTACACAGATACGCAGTATTTT.

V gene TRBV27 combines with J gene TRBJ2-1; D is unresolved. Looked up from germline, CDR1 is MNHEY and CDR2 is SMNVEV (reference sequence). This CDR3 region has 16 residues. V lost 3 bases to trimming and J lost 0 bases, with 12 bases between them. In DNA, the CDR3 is TGTGCCAGCAGTTTTACAGTCGGGTCCTCCTACAATGAGCAGTTCTTC. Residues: CASSFTVGSSYNEQFF.

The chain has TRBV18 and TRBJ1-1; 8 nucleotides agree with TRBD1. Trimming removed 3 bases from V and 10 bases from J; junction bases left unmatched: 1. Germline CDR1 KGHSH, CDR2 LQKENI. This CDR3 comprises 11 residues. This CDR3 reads CASSPDRGAFF. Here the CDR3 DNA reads TGTGCCAGCTCACCCGACAGGGGAGCTTTCTTT.

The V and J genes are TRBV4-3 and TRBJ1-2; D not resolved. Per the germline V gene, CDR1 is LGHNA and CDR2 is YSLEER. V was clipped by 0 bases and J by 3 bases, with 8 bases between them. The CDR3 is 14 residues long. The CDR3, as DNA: TGCGCCAGCAGCCAAGACGCCAGCGACTATGGCTACACCTTC. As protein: CASSQDASDYGYTF.

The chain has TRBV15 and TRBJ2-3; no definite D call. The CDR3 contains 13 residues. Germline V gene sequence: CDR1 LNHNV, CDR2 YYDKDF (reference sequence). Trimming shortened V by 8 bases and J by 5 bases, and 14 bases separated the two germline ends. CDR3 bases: TGTGCCACCGGGCCTTTTTCGGGAGATACGCAGTATTTT. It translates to CATGPFSGDTQYF.

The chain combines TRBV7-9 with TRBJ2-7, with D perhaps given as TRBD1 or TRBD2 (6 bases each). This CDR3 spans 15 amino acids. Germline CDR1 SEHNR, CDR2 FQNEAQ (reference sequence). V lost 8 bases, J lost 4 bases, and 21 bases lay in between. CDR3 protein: CASSRPGAPGYEQYF. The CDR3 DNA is TGTGCCAGCTCCCGGCCGGGGGCACCTGGATACGAGCAGTACTTC.

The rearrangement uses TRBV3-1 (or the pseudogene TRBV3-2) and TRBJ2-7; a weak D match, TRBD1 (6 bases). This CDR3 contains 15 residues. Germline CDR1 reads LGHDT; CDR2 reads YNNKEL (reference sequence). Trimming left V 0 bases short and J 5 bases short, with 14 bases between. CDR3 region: CASSQEIGGFNEQYF. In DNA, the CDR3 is TGTGCCAGCAGCCAAGAGATAGGGGGATTTAACGAGCAGTACTTC.

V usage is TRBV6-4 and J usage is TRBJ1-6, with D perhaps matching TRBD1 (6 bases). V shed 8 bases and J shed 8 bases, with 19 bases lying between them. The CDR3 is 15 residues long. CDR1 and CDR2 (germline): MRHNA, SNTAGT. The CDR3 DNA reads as TGTGCCAGCTCCGACTCCCCGGGGGCCTATTCACCCCTCCACTTT. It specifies CASSDSPGAYSPLHF.

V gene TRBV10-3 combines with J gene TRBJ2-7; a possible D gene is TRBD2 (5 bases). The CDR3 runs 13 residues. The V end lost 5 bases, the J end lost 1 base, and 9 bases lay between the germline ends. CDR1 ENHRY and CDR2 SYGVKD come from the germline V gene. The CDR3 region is CAISFGESYEQYF. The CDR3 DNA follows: TGTGCCATCAGTTTTGGGGAGTCCTACGAGCAGTACTTC.

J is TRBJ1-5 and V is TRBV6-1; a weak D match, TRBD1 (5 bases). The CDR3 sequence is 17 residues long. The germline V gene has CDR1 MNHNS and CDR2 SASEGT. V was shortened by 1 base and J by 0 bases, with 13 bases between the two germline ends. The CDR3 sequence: CASSEGVGTVSNQPQHF. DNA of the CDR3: TGTGCCAGCAGTGAAGGGGTAGGGACGGTTAGCAATCAGCCCCAGCATTTT.

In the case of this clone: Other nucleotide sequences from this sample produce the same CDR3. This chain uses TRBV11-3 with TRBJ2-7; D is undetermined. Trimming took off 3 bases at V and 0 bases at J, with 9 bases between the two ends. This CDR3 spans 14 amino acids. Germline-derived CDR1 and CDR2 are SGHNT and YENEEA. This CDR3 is CASSLGPSSYEQYF. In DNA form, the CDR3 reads TGTGCCAGCAGCTTGGGCCCTAGCTCCTACGAGCAGTACTTC.

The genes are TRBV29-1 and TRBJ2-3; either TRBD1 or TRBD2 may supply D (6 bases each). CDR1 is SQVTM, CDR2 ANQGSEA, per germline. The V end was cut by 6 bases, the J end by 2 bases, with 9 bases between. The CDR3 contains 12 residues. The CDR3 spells CSVRGDTDTQYF. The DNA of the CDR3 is TGCAGCGTAAGGGGGGACACAGATACGCAGTATTTT.

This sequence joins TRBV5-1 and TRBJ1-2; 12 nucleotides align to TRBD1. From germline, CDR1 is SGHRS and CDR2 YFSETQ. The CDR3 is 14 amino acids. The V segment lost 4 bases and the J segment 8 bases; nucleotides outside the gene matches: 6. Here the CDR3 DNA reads TGCGCCAGCAGCCGGGACAGGGGGCCAGCAGGCTACACCTTC. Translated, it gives CASSRDRGPAGYTF.

As DNA, the CDR3 is TGTGCCAGTAGTCGGCTGGGACAGGGGGGATCTGAAGCTTTCTTT. Amino acid sequence: CASSRLGQGGSEAFF. The genes are TRBV19 and TRBJ1-1; 11 bases align to TRBD1. V shed 5 bases, J shed 6 bases, and the junction held 8 bases outside the gene matches. The length of the CDR3 is 15 residues. The germline V gene encodes CDR1 LNHDA and CDR2 SQIVND (reference sequence).

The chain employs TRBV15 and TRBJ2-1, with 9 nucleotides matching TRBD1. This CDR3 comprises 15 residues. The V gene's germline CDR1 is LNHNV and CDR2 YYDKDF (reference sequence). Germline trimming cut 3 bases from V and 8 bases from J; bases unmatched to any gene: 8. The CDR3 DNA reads TGTGCCACCAGCAGGGGGGACAGGGTATGGGATGAGCAGTTCTTC. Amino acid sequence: CATSRGDRVWDEQFF.

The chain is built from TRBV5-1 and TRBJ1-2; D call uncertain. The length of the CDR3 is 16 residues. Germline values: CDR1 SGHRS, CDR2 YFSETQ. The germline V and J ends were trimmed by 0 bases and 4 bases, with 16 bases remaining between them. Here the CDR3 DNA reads TGCGCCAGCAGCTTGGCCGACTTAACAGCGTCCTATGGCTACACCTTC. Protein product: CASSLADLTASYGYTF.

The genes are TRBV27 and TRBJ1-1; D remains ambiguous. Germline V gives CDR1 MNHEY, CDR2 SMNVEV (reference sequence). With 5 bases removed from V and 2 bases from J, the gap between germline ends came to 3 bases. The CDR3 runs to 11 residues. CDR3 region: CASSGNTEAFF. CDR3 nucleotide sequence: TGTGCCAGCAGTGGTAACACTGAAGCTTTCTTT.